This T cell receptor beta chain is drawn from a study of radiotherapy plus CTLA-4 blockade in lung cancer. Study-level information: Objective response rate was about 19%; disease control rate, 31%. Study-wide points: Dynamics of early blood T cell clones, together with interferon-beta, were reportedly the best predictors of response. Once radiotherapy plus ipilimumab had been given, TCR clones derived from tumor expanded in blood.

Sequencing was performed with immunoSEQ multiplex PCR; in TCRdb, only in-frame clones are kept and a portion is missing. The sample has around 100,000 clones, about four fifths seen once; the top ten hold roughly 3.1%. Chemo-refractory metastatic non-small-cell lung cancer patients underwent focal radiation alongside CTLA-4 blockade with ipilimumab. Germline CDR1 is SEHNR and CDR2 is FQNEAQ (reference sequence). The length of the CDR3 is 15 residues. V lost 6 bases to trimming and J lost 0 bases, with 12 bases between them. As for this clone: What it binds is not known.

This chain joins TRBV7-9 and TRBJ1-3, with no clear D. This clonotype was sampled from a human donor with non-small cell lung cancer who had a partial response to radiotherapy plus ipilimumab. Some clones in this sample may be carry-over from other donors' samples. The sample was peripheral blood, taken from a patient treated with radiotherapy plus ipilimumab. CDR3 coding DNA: TGTGCCAGCAGAATGGACGGGAGCTCTGGAAACACCATATATTTT. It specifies CASRMDGSSGNTIYF.